Sequencing of this T cell receptor beta chain was carried out in a study of T-cell reconstitution after alpha-beta-depleted transplantation in children. There are 16 residues in the CDR3. Germline V lookup: CDR1 SEHNR, CDR2 FQNEAQ (reference sequence). V dropped 1 base and J dropped 1; count of bases not matched to a gene: 4. Preparation of the TCRbeta library involved a method that used unique molecular identifiers. TCRdb processed the PCR reads anew with MiXCR; each CDR3 protein has one entry. The table has roughly 670,000 distinct CDR3 sequences, less than 15% seen once. Worth noting for this clonotype: The target antigen is unknown.

Study results and limitations: There were reportedly several hundred expanded graft clones from which alpha-beta T cells came about two months after transplant. Surviving recipient T cells and thymic progenitors accounted for the high day-60 TCRbeta diversity observed in some patients. Hyperexpanded clones declined; after one year, newly produced T cells mostly supplied diversity.

The specimen comprised PBMCs, sampled before TCRalphabeta/CD19-depleted stem cell transplant. This TCR came from a girl aged 2-10 years with congenital amegakaryocytic thrombocytopenia, due to receive a stem cell transplant. The V call is TRBV7-9, the J call TRBJ2-5, with 9 bases aligning to TRBD2. This chain's CDR3 is CASSLGQTSGQETQYF. DNA for the CDR3: TGTGCCAGCAGCTTAGGTCAGACTAGCGGCCAAGAGACCCAGTACTTC.